This TCR beta chain was sequenced in a study of blood T cell repertoires in COVID-19. Study context: COVID-19 samples, acute and convalescent, were from the United States, Italy and Spain.

The germline V gene has CDR1 SNHLY and CDR2 FYNNEI. Trimming took 3 bases from V and 2 from J, leaving 10 bases between them. This CDR3 has 14 residues. Clones were sequenced by immunoSEQ multiplex PCR, and TCRdb holds only the in-frame ones, with some missing. The sample has over 350,000 clones; around nine tenths are singletons. Everyone who took part was 18 to 89 years old, and they came from 24 US areas. Assignments of participants to cohorts depended upon their own reported clinical history. The genes are TRBV2 and TRBJ1-2; D is unresolved. The receptor was isolated from a woman aged 25-40 years with acute COVID-19. The sequenced material came from PBMCs or T cells enriched from blood (not recorded which). DNA of the CDR3: TGTGCCAGCAGTGACGGGATTATGAACTATGGCTACACCTTC. This encodes CASSDGIMNYGYTF. The full variable domain, rest sourced from reference TRBV2 and TRBJ1-2, is EPEVTQTPSHQVTQMGQEVILRCVPISNHLYFYWYRQILGQKVEFLVSFYNNEISEKSEIFDDQFSVERPDGSNFTLKIRSTKLEDSAMYFCASSDGIMNYGYTFGSGTRLTVV.